Listed below are T cell receptor beta chains from one sample, sequenced in a study of T cell responses to AZD1222 COVID-19 vaccine. Generated by immunoSEQ multiplex PCR, the TCRdb table keeps only in-frame clones and is missing some. This sample carries around 74,000 clones, about 92% of them seen once, and the ten largest clones take roughly 7%. This sample comprised peripheral blood, obtained on day 0 of MenACWY control vaccination. The receptors were gathered from an adult in good health. Each CDR3 is given without its conserved first and last residue.

V gene: TRBV11-2; J gene: TRBJ2-1; CDR3 protein: ASSPGWDEQF
V gene: TRBV6-2/TRBV6-3; J gene: TRBJ1-1; CDR3 protein: ASSHLGQIETEAF
V gene: TRBV29-1; J gene: TRBJ2-1; CDR3 protein: SVRENNEQF
V gene: TRBV7-6; J gene: TRBJ2-3; CDR3 protein: ASSFDSRDVNLDTQY
V gene: TRBV19; J gene: TRBJ2-1; CDR3 protein: ASSIVAGGGDEQF
V gene: TRBV18; J gene: TRBJ2-1; CDR3 protein: ASSLRLAGNDNEQF
V gene: TRBV2; J gene: TRBJ2-2; CDR3 protein: ASSEVGGGGGELF
V gene: TRBV11-2; J gene: TRBJ2-1; CDR3 protein: ASSLDGFSYQF
V gene: TRBV14; J gene: TRBJ2-7; CDR3 protein: ASSPRTGGEVEQY
V gene: TRBV25-1; J gene: TRBJ1-6; CDR3 protein: ASSPPAGGRSPLH
V gene: TRBV10-3; J gene: TRBJ2-2; CDR3 protein: AISEIGIGELF
V gene: TRBV19; J gene: TRBJ2-5; CDR3 protein: ASTEGAGQGAETQY
V gene: TRBV5-4; J gene: TRBJ2-3; CDR3 protein: ASSLDYSSTDTQY
V gene: TRBV10-3; J gene: TRBJ1-4; CDR3 protein: AISNTREEASLF
V gene: TRBV6-5; J gene: TRBJ1-3; CDR3 protein: ASSYRTEGNTIY
V gene: TRBV7-9; J gene: TRBJ2-1; CDR3 protein: ASSLAGSSYNEQF
V gene: TRBV28; J gene: TRBJ1-1; CDR3 protein: ASLDRLNTEAF
V gene: TRBV4-3; J gene: TRBJ2-7; CDR3 protein: ASSQEARPWDEQY
V gene: TRBV12-3/TRBV12-4; J gene: TRBJ2-2; CDR3 protein: ASSIGVTGELF
V gene: TRBV6-2/TRBV6-3; J gene: TRBJ2-1; CDR3 protein: ASSRTSGGNEQF
V gene: TRBV5-1; J gene: TRBJ2-1; CDR3 protein: ATSREDSYNEQF
V gene: TRBV24-1; J gene: TRBJ2-2; CDR3 protein: ATHERLAGGNTGELF
V gene: TRBV4-3; J gene: TRBJ1-5; CDR3 protein: ASSQGRGQPQH
V gene: TRBV28; J gene: TRBJ2-3; CDR3 protein: ASSQLAGETDTQY
V gene: TRBV3-1/TRBV3-2; J gene: TRBJ2-3; CDR3 protein: ASSQDRGLAETSTDTQY
V gene: TRBV7-2; J gene: TRBJ2-1; CDR3 protein: ASSFDWGAGNEQF
V gene: TRBV28; J gene: TRBJ1-4; CDR3 protein: ASTSHRGRDEKLF
V gene: TRBV27; J gene: TRBJ1-5; CDR3 protein: ASSWRGSDQPQH
V gene: TRBV29-1; J gene: TRBJ2-5; CDR3 protein: SVEIGAGETQY
V gene: TRBV4-3; J gene: TRBJ2-7; CDR3 protein: ASSQTFGFHSYEQY
V gene: TRBV14; J gene: TRBJ2-1; CDR3 protein: ASSQDAGAGPYNEQF
V gene: TRBV18; J gene: TRBJ2-5; CDR3 protein: ASSPGQGKETQY
V gene: TRBV5-1; J gene: TRBJ1-1; CDR3 protein: ASSLAAYTEAF
V gene: TRBV2; J gene: TRBJ2-2; CDR3 protein: ASRATGAPGELF
V gene: TRBV28; J gene: TRBJ1-1; CDR3 protein: ASRWSGVPEAF
V gene: TRBV14; J gene: TRBJ1-1; CDR3 protein: ASSQRTGSEAF
V gene: TRBV12-3/TRBV12-4; J gene: TRBJ2-3; CDR3 protein: ASRLASDTQY
V gene: TRBV30; J gene: TRBJ1-2; CDR3 protein: AWSTRGGGYT